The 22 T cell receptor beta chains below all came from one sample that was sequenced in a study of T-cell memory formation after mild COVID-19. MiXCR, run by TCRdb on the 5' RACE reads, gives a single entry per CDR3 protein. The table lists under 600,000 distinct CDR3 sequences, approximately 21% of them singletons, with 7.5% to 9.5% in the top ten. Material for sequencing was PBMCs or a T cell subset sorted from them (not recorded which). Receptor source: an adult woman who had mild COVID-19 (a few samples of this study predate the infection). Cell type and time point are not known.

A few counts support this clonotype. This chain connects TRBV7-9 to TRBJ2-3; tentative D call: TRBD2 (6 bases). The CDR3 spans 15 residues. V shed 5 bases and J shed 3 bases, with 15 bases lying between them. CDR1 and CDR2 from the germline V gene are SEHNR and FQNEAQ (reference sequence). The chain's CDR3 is CASSKLAGRTDTQYF. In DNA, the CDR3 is TGTGCCAGCAGCAAATTGGCGGGGCGAACAGATACGCAGTATTTT.

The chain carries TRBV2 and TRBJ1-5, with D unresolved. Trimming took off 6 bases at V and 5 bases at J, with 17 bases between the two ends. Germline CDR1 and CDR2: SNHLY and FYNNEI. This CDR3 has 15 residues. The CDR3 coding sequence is TGTGCCAGCAGCCAAAGGCGGCTAGCTGATCAGCCCCAGCATTTT. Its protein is CASSQRRLADQPQHF.

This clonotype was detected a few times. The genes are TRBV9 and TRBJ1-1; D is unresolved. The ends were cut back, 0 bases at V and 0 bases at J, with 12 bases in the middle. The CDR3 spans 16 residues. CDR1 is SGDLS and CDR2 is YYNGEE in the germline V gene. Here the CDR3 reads CASSVAPLSMNTEAFF. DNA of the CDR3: TGTGCCAGCAGCGTAGCCCCCTTATCTATGAACACTGAAGCTTTCTTT.

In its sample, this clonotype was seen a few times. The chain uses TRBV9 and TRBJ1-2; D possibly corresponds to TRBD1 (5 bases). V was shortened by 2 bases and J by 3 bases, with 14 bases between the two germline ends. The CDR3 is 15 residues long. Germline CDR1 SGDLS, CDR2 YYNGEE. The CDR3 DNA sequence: TGTGCCAGCAGCGTGAGCTCGGGCAGGGACTATGGCTACACCTTC. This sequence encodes CASSVSSGRDYGYTF. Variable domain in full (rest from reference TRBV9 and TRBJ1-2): DSGVTQTPKHLITATGQRVTLRCSPRSGDLSVYWYQQSLDQGLQFLIQYYNGEERAKGNILERFSAQQFPDLHSELNLSSLELGDSALYFCASSVSSGRDYGYTFGSGTRLTVV.

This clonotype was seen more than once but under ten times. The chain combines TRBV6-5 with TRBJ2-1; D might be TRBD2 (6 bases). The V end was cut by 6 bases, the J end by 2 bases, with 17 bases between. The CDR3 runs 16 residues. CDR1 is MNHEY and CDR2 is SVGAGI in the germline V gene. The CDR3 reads CASSGGLVRAYNEQFF. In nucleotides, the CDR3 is TGTGCCAGCAGCGGAGGGTTGGTGAGAGCCTACAATGAGCAGTTCTTC.

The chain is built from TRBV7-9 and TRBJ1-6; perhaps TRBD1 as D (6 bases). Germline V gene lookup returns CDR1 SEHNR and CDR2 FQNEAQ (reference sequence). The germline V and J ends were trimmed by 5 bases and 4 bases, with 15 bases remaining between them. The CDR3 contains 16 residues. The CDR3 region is CASSLGTTGYNSPLHF. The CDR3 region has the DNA TGTGCCAGCAGCCTGGGGACAACGGGGTATAATTCACCCCTCCACTTT.

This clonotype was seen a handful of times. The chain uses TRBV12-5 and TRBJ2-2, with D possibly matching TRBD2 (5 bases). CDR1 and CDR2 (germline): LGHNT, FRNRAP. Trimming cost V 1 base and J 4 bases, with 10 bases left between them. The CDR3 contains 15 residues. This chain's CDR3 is CASGLEPEGTGELFF. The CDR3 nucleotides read TGTGCTAGTGGTTTGGAACCTGAGGGCACCGGGGAGCTGTTTTTT.

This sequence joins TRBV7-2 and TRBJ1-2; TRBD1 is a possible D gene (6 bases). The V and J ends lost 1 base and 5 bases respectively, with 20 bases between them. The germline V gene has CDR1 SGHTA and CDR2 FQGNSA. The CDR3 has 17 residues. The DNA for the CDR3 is TGTGCCAGCAGCTTAGGTCCCCGACAGGAGTACTTTTATGGCTACACCTTC. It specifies CASSLGPRQEYFYGYTF.

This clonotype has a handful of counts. CDR3 sequence: CASKLASGGTGELFF. In nucleotides, the CDR3 is TGTGCCAGCAAGTTGGCATCCGGGGGCACCGGGGAGCTGTTTTTT. The chain links TRBV6-5 to TRBJ2-2, with a tentative D call TRBD2 (6 bases). The ends were cut back, 7 bases at V and 4 bases at J, with 16 bases in the middle. This CDR3 is built from 15 residues. CDR1 is MNHEY, CDR2 SVGAGI, per germline.

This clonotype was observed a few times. CDR3 DNA: TGTGCCAGCAGTTTTTCACAGGGGGGGACTGAAGCTTTCTTT. This sequence encodes CASSFSQGGTEAFF. The chain is built from TRBV12-3 or TRBV12-4 and TRBJ1-1, with TRBD1 matching over 8 bases. This CDR3 spans 14 amino acids. The V and J ends lost 3 bases and 5 bases, in that order; junction bases with no gene match: 5.

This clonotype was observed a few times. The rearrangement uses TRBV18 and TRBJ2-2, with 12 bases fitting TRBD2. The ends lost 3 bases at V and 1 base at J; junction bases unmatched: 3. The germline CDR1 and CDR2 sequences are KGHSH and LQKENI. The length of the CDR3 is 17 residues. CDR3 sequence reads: CASSPPTSGRNTGELFF. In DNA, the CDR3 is TGTGCCAGCTCACCTCCGACTAGCGGGAGGAACACCGGGGAGCTGTTTTTT.

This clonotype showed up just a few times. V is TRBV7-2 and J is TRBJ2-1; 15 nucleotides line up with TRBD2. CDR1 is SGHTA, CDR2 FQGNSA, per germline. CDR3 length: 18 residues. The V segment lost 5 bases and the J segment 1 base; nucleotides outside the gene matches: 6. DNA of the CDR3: TGTGCCAGCAGCGCGGGACTAGCGGGAGGTTGGTCCTACAATGAGCAGTTCTTC. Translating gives CASSAGLAGGWSYNEQFF.

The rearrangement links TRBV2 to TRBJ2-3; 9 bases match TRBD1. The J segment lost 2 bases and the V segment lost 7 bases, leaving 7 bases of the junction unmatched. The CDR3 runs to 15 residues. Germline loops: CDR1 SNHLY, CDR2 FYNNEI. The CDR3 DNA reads TGTGCCAGCACTTGGACAGGGGCAACCACAGATACGCAGTATTTT. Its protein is CASTWTGATTDTQYF.

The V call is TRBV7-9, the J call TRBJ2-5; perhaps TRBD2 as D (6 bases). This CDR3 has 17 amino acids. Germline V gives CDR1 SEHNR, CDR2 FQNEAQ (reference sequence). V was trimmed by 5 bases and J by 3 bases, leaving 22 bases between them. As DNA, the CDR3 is TGTGCCAGCAGCATTAGCGCCGGGGGAGTTAATAAAGAGACCCAGTACTTC. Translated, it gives CASSISAGGVNKETQYF. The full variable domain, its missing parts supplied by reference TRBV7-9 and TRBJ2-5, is DTGVSQNPRHKITKRGQNVTFRCDPISEHNRLYWYRQTLGQGPEFLTYFQNEAQLEKSRLLSDRFSAERPKGSFSTLEIQRTEQGDSAMYLCASSISAGGVNKETQYFGPGTRLLVL.

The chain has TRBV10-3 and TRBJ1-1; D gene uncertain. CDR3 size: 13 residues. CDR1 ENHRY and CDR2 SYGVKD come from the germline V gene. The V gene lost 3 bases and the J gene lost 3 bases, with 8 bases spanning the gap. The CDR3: CAISERVDTEAFF. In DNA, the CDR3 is TGTGCCATCAGTGAAAGGGTGGACACTGAAGCTTTCTTT.

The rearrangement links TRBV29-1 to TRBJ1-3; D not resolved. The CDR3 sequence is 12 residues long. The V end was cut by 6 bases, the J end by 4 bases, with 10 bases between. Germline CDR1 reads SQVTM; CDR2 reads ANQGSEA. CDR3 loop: CSVQTRGNTIYF. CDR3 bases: TGCAGCGTCCAAACCAGAGGAAACACCATATATTTT.

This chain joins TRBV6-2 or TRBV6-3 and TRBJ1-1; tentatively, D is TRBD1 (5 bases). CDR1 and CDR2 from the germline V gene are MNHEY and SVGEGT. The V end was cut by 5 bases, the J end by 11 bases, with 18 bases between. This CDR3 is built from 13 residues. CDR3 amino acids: CASSRGPLRRAFF. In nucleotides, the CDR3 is TGTGCCAGCAGTCGGGGACCTTTGAGGAGGGCTTTCTTT.

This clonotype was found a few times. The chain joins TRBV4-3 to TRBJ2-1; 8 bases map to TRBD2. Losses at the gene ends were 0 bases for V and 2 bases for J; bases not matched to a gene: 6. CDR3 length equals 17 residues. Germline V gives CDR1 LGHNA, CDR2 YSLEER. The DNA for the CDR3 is TGCGCCAGCAGCCAAGAAACAGCGGGAGCACCCTACAATGAGCAGTTCTTC. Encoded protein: CASSQETAGAPYNEQFF.

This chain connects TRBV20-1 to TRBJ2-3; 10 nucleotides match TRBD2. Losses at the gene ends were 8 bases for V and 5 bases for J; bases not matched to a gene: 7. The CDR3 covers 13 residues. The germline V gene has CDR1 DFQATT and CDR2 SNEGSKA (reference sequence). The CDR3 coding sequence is TGCAGTCCGGATAGCGGGGGGCAAGATACGCAGTATTTT. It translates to CSPDSGGQDTQYF.

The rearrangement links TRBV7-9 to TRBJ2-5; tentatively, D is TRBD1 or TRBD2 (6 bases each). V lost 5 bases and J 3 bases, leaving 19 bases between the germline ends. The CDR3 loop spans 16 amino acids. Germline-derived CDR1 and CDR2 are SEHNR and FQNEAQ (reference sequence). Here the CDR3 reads CASSPQEVEGEETQYF. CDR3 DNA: TGTGCCAGCAGCCCCCAGGAAGTGGAGGGGGAAGAGACCCAGTACTTC.

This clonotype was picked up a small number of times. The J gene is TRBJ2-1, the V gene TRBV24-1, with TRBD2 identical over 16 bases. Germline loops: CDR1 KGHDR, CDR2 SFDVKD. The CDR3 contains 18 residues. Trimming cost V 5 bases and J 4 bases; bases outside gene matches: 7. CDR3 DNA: TGTGCCACCAGTGGACCGGGACTAGCGGGAGGGCAGTACAATGAGCAGTTCTTC. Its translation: CATSGPGLAGGQYNEQFF.

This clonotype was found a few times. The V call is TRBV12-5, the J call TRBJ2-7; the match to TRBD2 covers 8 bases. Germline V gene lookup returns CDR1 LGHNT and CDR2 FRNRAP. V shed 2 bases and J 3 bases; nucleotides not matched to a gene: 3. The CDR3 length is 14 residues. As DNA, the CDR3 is TGTGCTAGTGGTTTGTCGCTAGCGGGCTACGAGCAGTACTTC. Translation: CASGLSLAGYEQYF.